The source of this TCR beta chain is a study of metastatic and nonmetastatic thyroid tumors (TCRdb year 2020). With regard to the full study: The researchers compared repertoires between peripheral blood samples and tumor or nodule tissue samples from patients with malignant or benign thyroid disease.

Receptors were amplified or captured by PCR. TCRdb names Illumina HiSeq 4000 as the instrument used. High-throughput sequencing was used to profile the CDR3 region of the TCR beta-chain in every patient. The published analysis was carried out like this. Drawing on CDR3 differences between clinicopathological groups, the researchers built a classifier meant to tell apart patients with distant-metastatic papillary thyroid cancer. To measure repertoire diversity the researchers used the Shannon index, while the Morisita-Horn index served to gauge how similar the tumor and blood repertoires were. TCRdb passed the public sequencing reads through fastp at Q25 and MiXCR, retaining productive beta sequences. The V and J calls shown here were made by TCRdb, not taken from the authors' results. Present in this sample are about 18,000 clones, 30% to 40% of which were seen just once. About a tenth of the sample is in the top ten clones.

Study-wide findings and limitations: In both blood and tumor samples, malignant tumors were reported to have significantly higher TCR beta diversity than benign nodules.

Before undergoing thyroid surgery, none of the patients had been given any kind of treatment. Patient clinical samples collected from about 2012 to 2018 were retrospectively analysed using T-cell receptor beta sequencing. There are many counts of this clone. The antigen it recognizes is unknown. Nothing much larger sits one base from this clone, and base qualities are not available. This TCR was recovered from a male donor with papillary thyroid cancer or a benign thyroid nodule (not recorded which). Some clones in this sample may be carry-over from other donors' samples. Sequencing used tumor tissue.

The DNA sequence follows: TGTGCCAGCAGCCCGAACGTAGCTAGCGCTTCCTACAATGAGCAGTTCTTC. Translated, this is CASSPNVASASYNEQFF. Recombination linked TRBV4-2 to TRBJ2-1, and TRBD2 may be the D gene, going by 6 matching bases. The CDR3 holds 17 amino acids from the cysteine to the phenylalanine. CDR3 DNA only is kept here, 51 bases in frame from base 1. Via the germline V gene, CDR1 is LGHNA and CDR2 YNFKEQ. V is pared back by 4 bases and J by 1 base, with 17 bases lying between the germline termini.